This T cell receptor (beta chain) is from a study of identical twins. This clonotype was counted a few times. Its specificity is unknown. A universal primer site came from template switching; cDNA carried unique molecular identifiers. TCRdb analysed the 5' RACE reads with MiXCR anew, one entry per CDR3 protein. The table has hundreds of thousands of distinct CDR3 sequences, 8.5% to 9% seen once; the top ten hold 0.75% to 1%. Study-wide results and caveats: Monozygotic twin pairs showed more out-of-frame TCR alpha sharing than models estimated. Memory repertoires lacked the insertion deficit that abundant cord blood beta clonotypes showed.

Another study also made use of these data, one on yellow fever vaccine responses in identical twins. That report adds: A vaccine T cell response that seemed partly convergent and partly personalized was reported in twins.

The specimen sequenced was PBMCs. This receptor was identified in a woman under 30 in good health.

The CDR3 bases are TGTGCCAGCAGCCAAGAAGGCGAGAATCCCGCCAGGGAGACCCAGTACTTC. It codes for CASSQEGENPARETQYF. The chain carries TRBV4-2 and TRBJ2-5; D uncertain. The CDR3 has 17 amino acids. Trimming took off 0 bases at V and 5 bases at J, with 19 bases between the two ends. CDR1 is LGHNA, CDR2 YNFKEQ, per germline.